These T cell receptor beta chains were read from a single sample in a study of T-cell memory formation after mild COVID-19. TCRdb reanalysed the 5' RACE reads using MiXCR and keeps one entry per CDR3 protein. The sample contains hundreds of thousands of distinct CDR3 sequences, 20% to 25% of which appear only once. Sequenced sample: PBMCs or a T cell subset sorted from them (not recorded which). Every receptor here comes from an adult woman who had mild COVID-19 (a few samples of this study predate the infection). Cell type and time point are not known. The CDR3 runs from the conserved cysteine through the conserved F or W. The order of the fields is V gene, D gene, CDR3 length, J gene, clone size, CDR3 DNA, CDR3 protein. A D gene is named only where the DNA matches it firmly. Clone size is stated in some rows and not others, as once, few, many or a class when expanded.

v_gene: TRBV7-9; d_gene: -; len: 16; j_gene: TRBJ2-7; abundance: few; CDR3nt: TGTGCCAGCAGCTTACCCCCCGGGTCCGGGGTAGGAGAGCAGTACTTC; CDR3aa: CASSLPPGSGVGEQYF
v_gene: TRBV15; d_gene: -; len: 15; j_gene: TRBJ1-1; abundance: -; CDR3nt: TGTGCCACCAGCGCGCGACAGTCAGGAGGGACTGAAGCTTTCTTT; CDR3aa: CATSARQSGGTEAFF
v_gene: TRBV5-5; d_gene: -; len: 15; j_gene: TRBJ1-1; abundance: few; CDR3nt: TGTGCCAGCAGCCCGGGACACCAGCGGAGCACTGAAGCTTTCTTT; CDR3aa: CASSPGHQRSTEAFF
v_gene: TRBV12-3/TRBV12-4; d_gene: TRBD2; len: 20; j_gene: TRBJ2-3; abundance: -; CDR3nt: TGTGCCAGCAGTTTGGGACATAGCGGGACTCGCTCACGGGACACAGATACGCAGTATTTT; CDR3aa: CASSLGHSGTRSRDTDTQYF
v_gene: TRBV3-1; d_gene: -; len: 13; j_gene: TRBJ2-1; abundance: few; CDR3nt: TGTGCCAGCAGCCAAGCCGGGGAGCGTGAGCAGTTCTTC; CDR3aa: CASSQAGEREQFF
v_gene: TRBV7-9; d_gene: -; len: 15; j_gene: TRBJ1-2; abundance: -; CDR3nt: TGTGCCAGCAGCTTAGGGGAACAGGGAGGCTATGGCTACACCTTC; CDR3aa: CASSLGEQGGYGYTF
v_gene: TRBV10-2; d_gene: -; len: 14; j_gene: TRBJ1-2; abundance: -; CDR3nt: TGCGCCAGCAGTGAGTCGACGGACGGCTGGAGCTACACCTTC; CDR3aa: CASSESTDGWSYTF
v_gene: TRBV12-3/TRBV12-4; d_gene: -; len: 12; j_gene: TRBJ2-1; abundance: -; CDR3nt: TGTGCCAGCAGTTTACAGGGTGATGAGCAGTTCTTC; CDR3aa: CASSLQGDEQFF
v_gene: TRBV29-1; d_gene: TRBD1; len: 16; j_gene: TRBJ1-2; abundance: -; CDR3nt: TGCAGCGTTGTAGGGGACAGGGGCAAAGTTGACTATGGCTACACCTTC; CDR3aa: CSVVGDRGKVDYGYTF
v_gene: TRBV6-6; d_gene: -; len: 15; j_gene: TRBJ2-7; abundance: few; CDR3nt: TGTGCCAGCAGTTACTCCACTTCCCCCTCCTACGAGCAGTACTTC; CDR3aa: CASSYSTSPSYEQYF
v_gene: TRBV7-9; d_gene: -; len: 13; j_gene: TRBJ2-7; abundance: few; CDR3nt: TGTGCCAGCAGCTTAGTGCTGGGACACGAGCAGTACTTC; CDR3aa: CASSLVLGHEQYF
v_gene: TRBV7-7; d_gene: -; len: 14; j_gene: TRBJ2-5; abundance: few; CDR3nt: TGTGCCAGCAGCTTTAGGGGGGCCGGAGAGACCCAGTACTTC; CDR3aa: CASSFRGAGETQYF
v_gene: TRBV7-6; d_gene: -; len: 16; j_gene: TRBJ1-1; abundance: -; CDR3nt: TGTGCCAGCAGCCACGTGGGGAGGGAGATGAACACTGAAGCTTTCTTT; CDR3aa: CASSHVGREMNTEAFF
v_gene: TRBV25-1; d_gene: -; len: 17; j_gene: TRBJ2-2; abundance: few; CDR3nt: TGTGCCAGCAGTGATCGTTCCGGGACTCCCAACACCGGGGAGCTGTTTTTT; CDR3aa: CASSDRSGTPNTGELFF
v_gene: TRBV20-1; d_gene: -; len: 12; j_gene: TRBJ1-5; abundance: -; CDR3nt: TGCAGTGGAACACTCGGAGGTCAGCCCCAGCATTTT; CDR3aa: CSGTLGGQPQHF
v_gene: TRBV7-2; d_gene: -; len: 14; j_gene: TRBJ2-5; abundance: few; CDR3nt: TGTGCCAGAAGCTTATTGGGACAAGGAGGGACCCAGTACTTC; CDR3aa: CARSLLGQGGTQYF
v_gene: TRBV20-1; d_gene: TRBD2; len: 18; j_gene: TRBJ2-3; abundance: -; CDR3nt: TGCAGTGCTAGAGAGCGGACTAGCGGGAGGCGGCGGGAAGATACGCAGTATTTT; CDR3aa: CSARERTSGRRREDTQYF
v_gene: TRBV6-6; d_gene: TRBD1; len: 15; j_gene: TRBJ2-1; abundance: -; CDR3nt: TGTGCCAGCAGTTGGCCGGGACAGCAGGGCAATGAGCAGTTCTTC; CDR3aa: CASSWPGQQGNEQFF
v_gene: TRBV7-2; d_gene: TRBD2; len: 15; j_gene: TRBJ2-5; abundance: -; CDR3nt: TGTGCCAGCAGCTGGGTAGCGGGAGGCGGGGAGACCCAGTACTTC; CDR3aa: CASSWVAGGGETQYF
v_gene: TRBV5-1; d_gene: -; len: 15; j_gene: TRBJ1-2; abundance: few; CDR3nt: TGCGCCAGCAGCGCGCCGTTTCAGGGGAACTATGGCTACACCTTC; CDR3aa: CASSAPFQGNYGYTF
v_gene: TRBV27; d_gene: -; len: 16; j_gene: TRBJ2-1; abundance: -; CDR3nt: TGTGCCAGCAGCCTTGGGGGGCCTAGCTCCTACAATGAGCAGTTCTTC; CDR3aa: CASSLGGPSSYNEQFF
v_gene: TRBV14; d_gene: TRBD1; len: 18; j_gene: TRBJ2-2; abundance: few; CDR3nt: TGTGCCAGCAGCCGCAGTTCTTTGGGACAGGGAAGGAGCGGGGAGCTGTTTTTT; CDR3aa: CASSRSSLGQGRSGELFF
v_gene: TRBV3-1; d_gene: -; len: 15; j_gene: TRBJ2-5; abundance: -; CDR3nt: TGTGCCAGCAGCCAACCTCAGGGGGGCCAAGAGACCCAGTACTTC; CDR3aa: CASSQPQGGQETQYF
v_gene: TRBV14; d_gene: TRBD2; len: 15; j_gene: TRBJ2-7; abundance: -; CDR3nt: TGTGCCAGCAGCCAATATATAGCGGGAGTCCACGAGCAGTACTTC; CDR3aa: CASSQYIAGVHEQYF
v_gene: TRBV19; d_gene: TRBD1; len: 14; j_gene: TRBJ2-7; abundance: few; CDR3nt: TGTGCCAGTAGTATTGGGACAGGGGGCTACGAGCAGTACTTC; CDR3aa: CASSIGTGGYEQYF
v_gene: TRBV7-8; d_gene: TRBD2; len: 14; j_gene: TRBJ2-1; abundance: -; CDR3nt: TGTGCCAGCAGCTTACCGGGACTAGCCAATGAGCAGTTCTTC; CDR3aa: CASSLPGLANEQFF
v_gene: TRBV5-1; d_gene: -; len: 13; j_gene: TRBJ2-5; abundance: few; CDR3nt: TGCGCCAGCAGCTTAGTTCCACCAGAGACCCAGTACTTC; CDR3aa: CASSLVPPETQYF
v_gene: TRBV7-2; d_gene: -; len: 14; j_gene: TRBJ2-5; abundance: -; CDR3nt: TGTGCCAGCAGCTTATCCGGGCCAAAAGAGACCCAGTACTTC; CDR3aa: CASSLSGPKETQYF
v_gene: TRBV12-3/TRBV12-4; d_gene: -; len: 16; j_gene: TRBJ1-1; abundance: -; CDR3nt: TGTGCCAGCAGTTTAGATGCAGGGGCGCGGAACACTGAAGCTTTCTTT; CDR3aa: CASSLDAGARNTEAFF
v_gene: TRBV12-3/TRBV12-4; d_gene: TRBD2; len: 15; j_gene: TRBJ2-1; abundance: -; CDR3nt: TGTGCCAGCAGCCCGCTAGCGGGAGGTCTGGGTGAGCAGTTCTTC; CDR3aa: CASSPLAGGLGEQFF
v_gene: TRBV18; d_gene: TRBD1; len: 15; j_gene: TRBJ2-7; abundance: -; CDR3nt: TGTGCCAGCTCACACTCGGGACAGGGGAGGTTCGAGCAGTACTTC; CDR3aa: CASSHSGQGRFEQYF
v_gene: TRBV2; d_gene: -; len: 10; j_gene: TRBJ1-6; abundance: few; CDR3nt: TGTGCCAGCGGGTCTTCACCCCTCCACTTT; CDR3aa: CASGSSPLHF
v_gene: TRBV7-8; d_gene: TRBD2; len: 16; j_gene: TRBJ2-5; abundance: -; CDR3nt: TGTGCCAGCAGCTTAAGACTAGCGGGAGGGTACGGGACCCAGTACTTC; CDR3aa: CASSLRLAGGYGTQYF
v_gene: TRBV7-6; d_gene: -; len: 15; j_gene: TRBJ2-7; abundance: -; CDR3nt: TGTGCCAGCAGCTTAGCGTTCGGAGGGCAGGGCGAGCAGTACTTC; CDR3aa: CASSLAFGGQGEQYF
v_gene: TRBV5-1; d_gene: -; len: 13; j_gene: TRBJ1-1; abundance: -; CDR3nt: TGCGCCAGCAGCCGACAGTCGAACACTGAAGCTTTCTTT; CDR3aa: CASSRQSNTEAFF
v_gene: TRBV7-6; d_gene: TRBD2; len: 15; j_gene: TRBJ2-3; abundance: few; CDR3nt: TGTGCCAGCAGCTACCGACTAGCGGGACAAGATACGCAGTATTTT; CDR3aa: CASSYRLAGQDTQYF
v_gene: TRBV5-1; d_gene: -; len: 15; j_gene: TRBJ1-3; abundance: once; CDR3nt: TGCGCCAGCAGCGATCAAGGAGTTGCTGGAAACACCATATATTTT; CDR3aa: CASSDQGVAGNTIYF
v_gene: TRBV13; d_gene: -; len: 14; j_gene: TRBJ1-2; abundance: -; CDR3nt: TGTGCCAGCAGCTTAGGCAGCCACCACTATGGCTACACCTTC; CDR3aa: CASSLGSHHYGYTF
v_gene: TRBV19; d_gene: -; len: 14; j_gene: TRBJ1-1; abundance: few; CDR3nt: TGTGCCAGTAGTCCAGGATCCTCGTACGCTGAAGCTTTCTTT; CDR3aa: CASSPGSSYAEAFF
v_gene: TRBV5-4; d_gene: -; len: 12; j_gene: TRBJ1-1; abundance: -; CDR3nt: TGTGCCAGCAGCTTCGCCACTGGCGGGGCTTTCTTT; CDR3aa: CASSFATGGAFF
v_gene: TRBV4-1; d_gene: TRBD1; len: 16; j_gene: TRBJ1-1; abundance: few; CDR3nt: TGCGCCAGCAGCCACAGTCGAGACAGGGGGCTGACTGAAGCTTTCTTT; CDR3aa: CASSHSRDRGLTEAFF
v_gene: TRBV15; d_gene: -; len: 15; j_gene: TRBJ2-7; abundance: -; CDR3nt: TGTGCCACCAGCAGAGCTCGGGAAATTGGCGACGAGCAGTACTTC; CDR3aa: CATSRAREIGDEQYF